The 18 T cell receptor beta chains below come from one sample, sequenced in a study of identical twins (dated by TCRdb to the mid-2010s). Library preparation was by 5' RACE. Sequencing used an Illumina HiSeq 2000. In TCRdb, the public reads were trimmed at Q25 with fastp and aligned with MiXCR, with productive beta chains retained. Rows are unified per CDR3 protein, each entry keeping the most common DNA and genes. Counted in this sample were about 340,000 distinct CDR3 sequences; 10% to 15% of them appeared once. Just over 7% of the sample is in the top ten clones. These records were also assigned to another study, of yellow fever vaccine responses in identical twins.

Sequencing used CD8+ T cells sorted from blood. These receptors came from a young woman in good health.

This clonotype occurred a few times. This chain links TRBV4-1 with TRBJ2-2; TRBD2 agrees at 9 bases. CDR3 size: 16 residues. J was trimmed by 7 bases and V by 0 bases; bases with no gene match: 6. Germline V gene sequence: CDR1 MGHRA, CDR2 YSYEKL. The CDR3 DNA reads as TGCGCCAGCAGCCAAGAGGCGGTAGCGGGAGTCGGGGAGCTGTTTTTT. As protein: CASSQEAVAGVGELFF.

The gene calls are TRBV2 and TRBJ1-1; TRBD1 matches 7 bases. This CDR3 has 14 residues. The trim removed 5 bases at V and 4 bases at J, leaving 7 bases unmatched. Per germline, CDR1 SNHLY and CDR2 FYNNEI. The CDR3 coding sequence is TGTGCCAGCAGTCCCTCTACAGGGGCCACTGAAGCTTTCTTT. Translating gives CASSPSTGATEAFF.

The chain carries TRBV2 and TRBJ2-3, with D unclear. The CDR3 covers 12 residues. Per the germline V gene, CDR1 is SNHLY and CDR2 is FYNNEI. Between the trimmed V and J ends, which lost 8 bases and 6 bases, there was a span of 12 bases. The CDR3 sequence is CASPNTLDTQYF. The DNA of the CDR3 is TGTGCCAGCCCCAATACCCTGGATACGCAGTATTTT.

This rearrangement joins TRBV4-1 to TRBJ2-7; D is tentatively TRBD1 or TRBD2 (7 bases each). The germline gives CDR1 MGHRA, CDR2 YSYEKL. The length of the CDR3 is 15 residues. V lost 1 base to trimming and J lost 3 bases, with 13 bases between them. CDR3 residues: CASSQGQGGGYEQYF. Written as DNA, the CDR3 is TGCGCCAGCAGCCAAGGGCAGGGGGGGGGCTACGAGCAGTACTTC.

V usage is TRBV27 and J usage is TRBJ1-2; the D is unclear. CDR3 length: 14 residues. V was shortened by 0 bases and J by 1 base, with 6 bases between the two germline ends. Germline V gene data show CDR1 as MNHEY and CDR2 as SMNVEV (reference sequence). In DNA, the CDR3 is TGTGCCAGCAGTTTATCGGCGGATAACTATGGCTACACCTTC. This codes for CASSLSADNYGYTF.

This clonotype showed up just a few times. The chain employs TRBV6-1 and TRBJ1-5; a possible D gene is TRBD1 (6 bases). CDR3 length: 15 amino acids. CDR1 and CDR2 (germline): MNHNS, SASEGT. The ends were cut back, 2 bases at V and 4 bases at J, with 12 bases in the middle. CDR3 amino acids: CASSEIRQANQPQHF. The CDR3 DNA sequence: TGTGCCAGCAGTGAAATCCGACAGGCAAATCAGCCCCAGCATTTT.

This clonotype appeared a few times. The V and J genes are TRBV5-5 and TRBJ2-7; tentative D call: TRBD1 (5 bases). The CDR3 loop spans 16 amino acids. Germline V CDR1 and CDR2: SGHKS, YYEKEE (reference sequence). V was cut by 1 base and J by 2 bases, with 16 bases left in between. CDR3 sequence: CASSLNLVGAPYEQYF. In nucleotides, the CDR3 is TGTGCCAGCAGCTTGAACTTGGTAGGGGCCCCCTACGAGCAGTACTTC.

This clonotype was detected only a few times. This chain joins TRBV5-1 and TRBJ2-1; D might be TRBD2 (6 bases). Germline values: CDR1 SGHRS, CDR2 YFSETQ. Trimming cost V 4 bases and J 6 bases, with 14 bases left between them. This CDR3 has 14 residues. The CDR3 nucleotides are TGCGCCAGCAGCCCGGGACTGGAGATCAATGAGCAGTTCTTC. Its translation is CASSPGLEINEQFF. Looking up the rest from reference TRBV5-1 and TRBJ2-1 gives the full variable domain: KAGVTQTPRYLIKTRGQQVTLSCSPISGHRSVSWYQQTPGQGLQFLFEYFSETQRNKGNFPGRFSGRQFSNSRSEMNVSTLELGDSALYLCASSPGLEINEQFFGPGTRLTVL.

The chain links TRBV27 to TRBJ2-1; 9 nucleotides line up with TRBD2. The CDR3 sequence is 15 residues long. V was clipped by 10 bases and J by 0 bases; unmatched bases: 7. The germline V gene encodes CDR1 MNHEY and CDR2 SMNVEV (reference sequence). CDR3 bases: TGTGCCACCCGACTAGCGGATCACTCCTACAATGAGCAGTTCTTC. Encoded protein: CATRLADHSYNEQFF.

This clonotype was observed many times. The V and J genes are TRBV7-6 and TRBJ2-7; weak D call: TRBD1 (6 bases). Germline CDR1 is SGHVS and CDR2 is FNYEAQ. V lost 5 bases and J 0 bases, leaving 8 bases between the germline ends. This CDR3 spans 13 amino acids. This CDR3 is CASSPDSSYEQYF. Written as DNA, the CDR3 is TGTGCCAGCAGCCCGGACAGCTCCTACGAGCAGTACTTC.

This clonotype showed up just a few times. This chain links TRBV7-8 with TRBJ1-2; D gene unclear. The ends were cut back, 1 base at V and 0 bases at J, with 12 bases in the middle. The CDR3 sequence is 16 residues long. Germline CDR1 and CDR2: SGHVS and FQNEAQ. The CDR3 here is CASSLGVGPANYGYTF. CDR3 sequence (DNA): TGTGCCAGCAGCTTAGGGGTCGGTCCGGCTAACTATGGCTACACCTTC.

This clonotype has just a few counts. The chain carries TRBV18 and TRBJ2-1; 13 bases match TRBD2. This CDR3 spans 18 amino acids. Germline V lookup: CDR1 KGHSH, CDR2 LQKENI. V lost 6 bases to trimming and J lost 2 bases; unmatched junction nucleotides: 10. The CDR3 spells CASSLLAGGPDAYNEQFF. The CDR3 DNA reads TGTGCCAGCTCGCTACTAGCGGGGGGGCCGGATGCCTACAATGAGCAGTTCTTC.

The chain couples TRBV7-9 to TRBJ1-1; D unresolved. The CDR3 totals 12 residues. Trimming shortened V by 1 base and J by 10 bases, and 10 bases separated the two germline ends. The germline CDR1 and CDR2 sequences are SEHNR and FQNEAQ (reference sequence). The CDR3 loop is CASSLDGIGAFF. In DNA, the CDR3 is TGTGCCAGCAGCTTAGATGGGATAGGAGCTTTCTTT.

This clonotype was picked up a small number of times. This sequence joins TRBV6-5 and TRBJ1-6, with D possibly TRBD1 on 5 matching bases. The germline CDR1 and CDR2 sequences are MNHEY and SVGAGI. V was trimmed by 7 bases and J by 6 bases, leaving 13 bases between them. This CDR3 spans 14 amino acids. This CDR3 is CASKLPGLNSPLHF. CDR3 bases: TGTGCCAGCAAGTTACCGGGACTTAATTCACCCCTCCACTTT.

This chain uses TRBV13 with TRBJ2-7, with TRBD1 matching 9 bases. V was pared by 3 bases and J by 2 bases, with 5 bases of the junction left unmatched. Germline CDR1 reads PRHDT; CDR2 reads FYEKMQ (reference sequence). The CDR3 spans 15 residues. CDR3 amino acids: CASSLGTGLTYEQYV. The CDR3 nucleotides are TGTGCCAGCAGCTTGGGGACAGGGCTCACCTACGAGCAGTACGTC.

The chain combines TRBV2 with TRBJ2-3, with 7 bases identical to TRBD1. V shed 0 bases, J shed 3 bases, and the junction held 6 bases outside the gene matches. CDR3 length: 16 amino acids. From germline, CDR1 is SNHLY and CDR2 FYNNEI. The CDR3, as DNA: TGTGCCAGCAGTGAAGCGATAGGGGGCCGGACAGATACGCAGTATTTT. This sequence encodes CASSEAIGGRTDTQYF. The whole variable domain, filled in from reference TRBV2 and TRBJ2-3, reads EPEVTQTPSHQVTQMGQEVILRCVPISNHLYFYWYRQILGQKVEFLVSFYNNEISEKSEIFDDQFSVERPDGSNFTLKIRSTKLEDSAMYFCASSEAIGGRTDTQYFGPGTRLTVL.

This clonotype was seen only a few times. V and J are TRBV6-5 and TRBJ2-7; 10 bases align to TRBD2. The CDR3 is 15 residues long. Germline loops: CDR1 MNHEY, CDR2 SVGAGI. With 0 bases clipped from V and 6 bases from J, the junction kept 5 bases outside the gene matches. The CDR3 DNA reads as TGTGCCAGCAGTTACTCAGCGGGAGGGCCTGGCGAGCAGTACTTC. Translating it yields CASSYSAGGPGEQYF.

The chain carries TRBV7-9 and TRBJ2-6, with a weak D call TRBD2 (5 bases). Germline CDR1 reads SEHNR; CDR2 reads FQNEAQ (reference sequence). This CDR3 spans 16 amino acids. Between the trimmed V and J ends, which lost 3 bases and 2 bases, there was a span of 11 bases. As DNA, the CDR3 is TGTGCCAGCAGCTTCAACAGCGGAACTGGGGCCAACGTCCTGACTTTC. Residues: CASSFNSGTGANVLTF.